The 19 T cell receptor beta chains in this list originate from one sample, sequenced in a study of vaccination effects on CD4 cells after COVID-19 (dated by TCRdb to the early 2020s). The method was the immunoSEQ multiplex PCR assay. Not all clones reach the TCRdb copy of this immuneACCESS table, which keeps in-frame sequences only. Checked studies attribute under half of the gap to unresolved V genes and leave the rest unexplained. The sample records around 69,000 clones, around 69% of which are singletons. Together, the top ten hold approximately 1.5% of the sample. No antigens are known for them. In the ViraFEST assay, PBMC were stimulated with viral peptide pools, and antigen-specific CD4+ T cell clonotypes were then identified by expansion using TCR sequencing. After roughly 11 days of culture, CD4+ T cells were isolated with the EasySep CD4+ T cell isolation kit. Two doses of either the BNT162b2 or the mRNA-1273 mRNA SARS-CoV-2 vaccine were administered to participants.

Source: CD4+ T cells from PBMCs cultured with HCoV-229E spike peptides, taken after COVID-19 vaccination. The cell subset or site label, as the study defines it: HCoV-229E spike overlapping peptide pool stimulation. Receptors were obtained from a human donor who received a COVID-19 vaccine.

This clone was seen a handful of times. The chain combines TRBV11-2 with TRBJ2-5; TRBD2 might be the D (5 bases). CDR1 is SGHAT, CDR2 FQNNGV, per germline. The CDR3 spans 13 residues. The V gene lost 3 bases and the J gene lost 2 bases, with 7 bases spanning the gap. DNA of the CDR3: TGTGCCAGCAGCTTCACTAGTCAAGAGACCCAGTACTTC. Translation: CASSFTSQETQYF.

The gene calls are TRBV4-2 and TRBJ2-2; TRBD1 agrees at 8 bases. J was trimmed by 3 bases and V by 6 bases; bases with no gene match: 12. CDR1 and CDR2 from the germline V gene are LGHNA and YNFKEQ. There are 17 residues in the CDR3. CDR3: CASSHHSGGRDTGELFF. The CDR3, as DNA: TGTGCCAGCAGTCATCACTCAGGGGGCAGGGACACCGGGGAGCTGTTTTTT.

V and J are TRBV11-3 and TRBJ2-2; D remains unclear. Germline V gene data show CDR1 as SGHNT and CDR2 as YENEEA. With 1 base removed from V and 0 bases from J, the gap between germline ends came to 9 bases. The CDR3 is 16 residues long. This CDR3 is CASSLGVTSNTGELFF. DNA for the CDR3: TGTGCCAGCAGCTTAGGTGTCACTTCGAACACCGGGGAGCTGTTTTTT.

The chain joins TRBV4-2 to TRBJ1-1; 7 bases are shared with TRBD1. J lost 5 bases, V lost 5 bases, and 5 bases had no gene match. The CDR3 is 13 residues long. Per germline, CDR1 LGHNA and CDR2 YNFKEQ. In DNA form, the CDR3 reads TGTGCCAGCAGCTCAGGGGGGAGAACTGAAGCTTTCTTT. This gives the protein CASSSGGRTEAFF.

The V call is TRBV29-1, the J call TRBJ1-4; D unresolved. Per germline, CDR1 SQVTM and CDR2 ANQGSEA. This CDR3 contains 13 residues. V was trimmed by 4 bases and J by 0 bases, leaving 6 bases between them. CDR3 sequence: CSVGRSTNEKLFF. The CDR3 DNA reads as TGCAGCGTTGGACGGTCAACTAATGAAAAACTGTTTTTT. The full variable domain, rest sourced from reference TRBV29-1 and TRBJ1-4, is SAVISQKPSRDICQRGTSLTIQCQVDSQVTMMFWYRQQPGQSLTLIATANQGSEATYESGFVIDKFPISRPNLTFSTLTVSNMSPEDSSIYLCSVGRSTNEKLFFGSGTQLSVL.

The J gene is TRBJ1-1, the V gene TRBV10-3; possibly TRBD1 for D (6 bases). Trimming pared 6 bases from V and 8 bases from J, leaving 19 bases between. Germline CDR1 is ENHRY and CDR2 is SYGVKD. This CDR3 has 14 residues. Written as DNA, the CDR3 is TGTGCCATCAGCGATACCAGGGGCAGTTGGGAAGCTTTCTTT. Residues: CAISDTRGSWEAFF.

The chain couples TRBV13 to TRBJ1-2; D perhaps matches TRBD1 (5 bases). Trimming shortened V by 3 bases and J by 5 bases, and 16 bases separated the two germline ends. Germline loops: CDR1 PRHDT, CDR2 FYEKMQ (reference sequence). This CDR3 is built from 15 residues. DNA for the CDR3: TGTGCCAGCAGCTTCGGAGGGGCGTCAGGATATGGCTACACCTTC. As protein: CASSFGGASGYGYTF.

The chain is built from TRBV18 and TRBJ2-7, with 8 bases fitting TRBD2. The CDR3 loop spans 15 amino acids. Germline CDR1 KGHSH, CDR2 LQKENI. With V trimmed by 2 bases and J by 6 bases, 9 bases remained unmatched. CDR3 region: CASSPNPGGVREQYV. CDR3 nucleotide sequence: TGTGCCAGCTCACCAAACCCGGGGGGGGTACGCGAGCAGTACGTC.

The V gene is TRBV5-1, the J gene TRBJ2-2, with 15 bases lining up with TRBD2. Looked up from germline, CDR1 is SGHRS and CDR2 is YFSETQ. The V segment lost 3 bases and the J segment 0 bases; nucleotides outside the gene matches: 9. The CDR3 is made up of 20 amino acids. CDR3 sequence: CASSSQAGLAGGSNTGELFF. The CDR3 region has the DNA TGCGCCAGCAGCTCCCAGGCGGGACTAGCGGGGGGTTCGAACACCGGGGAGCTGTTTTTT.

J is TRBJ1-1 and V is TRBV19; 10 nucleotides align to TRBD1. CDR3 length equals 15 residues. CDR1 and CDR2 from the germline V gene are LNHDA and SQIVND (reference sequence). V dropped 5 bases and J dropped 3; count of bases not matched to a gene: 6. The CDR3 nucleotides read TGTGCCAGTAGTCCGCTCGGGACAGGGGACACTGAAGCTTTCTTT. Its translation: CASSPLGTGDTEAFF.

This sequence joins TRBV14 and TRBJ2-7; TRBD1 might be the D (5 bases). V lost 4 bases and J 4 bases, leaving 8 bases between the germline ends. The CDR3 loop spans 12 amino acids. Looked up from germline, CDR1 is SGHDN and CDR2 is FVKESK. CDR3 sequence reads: CASSRQIYEQYV. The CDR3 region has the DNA TGTGCCAGCAGCCGACAGATTTACGAGCAGTACGTC.

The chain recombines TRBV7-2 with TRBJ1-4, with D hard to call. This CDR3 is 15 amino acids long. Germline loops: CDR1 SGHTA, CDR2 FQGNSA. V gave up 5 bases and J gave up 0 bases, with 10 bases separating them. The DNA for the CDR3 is TGTGCCAGCAGCCCCCGGGTCTCAACTAATGAAAAACTGTTTTTT. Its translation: CASSPRVSTNEKLFF.

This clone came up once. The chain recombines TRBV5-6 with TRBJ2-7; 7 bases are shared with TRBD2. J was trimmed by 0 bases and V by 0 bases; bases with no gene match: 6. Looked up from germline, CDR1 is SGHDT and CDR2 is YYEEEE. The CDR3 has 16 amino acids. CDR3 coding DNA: TGTGCCAGCAGCTTGGGCCCTCGCGGGAGCTCCTACGAGCAGTACGTC. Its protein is CASSLGPRGSSYEQYV.

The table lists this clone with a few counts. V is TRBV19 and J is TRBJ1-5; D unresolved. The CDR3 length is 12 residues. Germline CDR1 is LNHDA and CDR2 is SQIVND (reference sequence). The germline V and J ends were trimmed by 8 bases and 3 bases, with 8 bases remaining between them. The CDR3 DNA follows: TGTGCCAGTTGCGTCAACAATCAGCCCCAGCATTTT. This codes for CASCVNNQPQHF. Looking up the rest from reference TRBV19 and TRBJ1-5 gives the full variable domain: DGGITQSPKYLFRKEGQNVTLSCEQNLNHDAMYWYRQDPGQGLRLIYYSQIVNDFQKGDIAEGYSVSREKKESFPLTVTSAQKNPTAFYLCASCVNNQPQHFGDGTRLSIL.

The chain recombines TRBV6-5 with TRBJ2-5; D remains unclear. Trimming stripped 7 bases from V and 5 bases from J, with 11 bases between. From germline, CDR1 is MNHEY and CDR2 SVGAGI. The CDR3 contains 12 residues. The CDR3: CASTPERETQYF. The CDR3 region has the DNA TGTGCCAGCACTCCTGAACGGGAGACCCAGTACTTC.

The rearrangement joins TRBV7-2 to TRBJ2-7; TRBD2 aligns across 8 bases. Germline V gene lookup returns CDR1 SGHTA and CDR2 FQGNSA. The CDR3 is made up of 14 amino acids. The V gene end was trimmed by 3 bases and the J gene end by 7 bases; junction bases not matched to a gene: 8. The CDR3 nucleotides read TGTGCCAGCAGCTTGGGACTAGAGTTTGGAGAGCAGTACGTC. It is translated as CASSLGLEFGEQYV.

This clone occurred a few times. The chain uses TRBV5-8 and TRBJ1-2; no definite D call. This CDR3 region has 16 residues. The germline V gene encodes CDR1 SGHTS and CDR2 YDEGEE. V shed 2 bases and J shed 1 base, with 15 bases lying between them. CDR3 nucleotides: TGTGCCAGCAGCTTTAGAGGCACGGTCGGTAACTATGGCTACACCTTC. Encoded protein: CASSFRGTVGNYGYTF.

This CDR3 reads CATSTGAGQPQHF. CDR3 bases: TGTGCCACGAGTACAGGGGCGGGTCAGCCCCAGCATTTT. The chain carries TRBV24-1 and TRBJ1-5; 7 nucleotides align to TRBD1. J was trimmed by 6 bases and V by 10 bases; bases with no gene match: 8. This CDR3 has 13 residues. Germline lookup yields CDR1 KGHDR and CDR2 SFDVKD.

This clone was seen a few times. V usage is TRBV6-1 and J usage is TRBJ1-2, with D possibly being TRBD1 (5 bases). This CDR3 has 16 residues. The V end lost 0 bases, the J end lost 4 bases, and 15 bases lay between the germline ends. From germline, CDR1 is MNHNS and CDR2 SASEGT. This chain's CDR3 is CASSEALTAQVYGYTF. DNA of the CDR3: TGTGCCAGCAGTGAAGCGCTGACAGCACAAGTCTATGGCTACACCTTC.